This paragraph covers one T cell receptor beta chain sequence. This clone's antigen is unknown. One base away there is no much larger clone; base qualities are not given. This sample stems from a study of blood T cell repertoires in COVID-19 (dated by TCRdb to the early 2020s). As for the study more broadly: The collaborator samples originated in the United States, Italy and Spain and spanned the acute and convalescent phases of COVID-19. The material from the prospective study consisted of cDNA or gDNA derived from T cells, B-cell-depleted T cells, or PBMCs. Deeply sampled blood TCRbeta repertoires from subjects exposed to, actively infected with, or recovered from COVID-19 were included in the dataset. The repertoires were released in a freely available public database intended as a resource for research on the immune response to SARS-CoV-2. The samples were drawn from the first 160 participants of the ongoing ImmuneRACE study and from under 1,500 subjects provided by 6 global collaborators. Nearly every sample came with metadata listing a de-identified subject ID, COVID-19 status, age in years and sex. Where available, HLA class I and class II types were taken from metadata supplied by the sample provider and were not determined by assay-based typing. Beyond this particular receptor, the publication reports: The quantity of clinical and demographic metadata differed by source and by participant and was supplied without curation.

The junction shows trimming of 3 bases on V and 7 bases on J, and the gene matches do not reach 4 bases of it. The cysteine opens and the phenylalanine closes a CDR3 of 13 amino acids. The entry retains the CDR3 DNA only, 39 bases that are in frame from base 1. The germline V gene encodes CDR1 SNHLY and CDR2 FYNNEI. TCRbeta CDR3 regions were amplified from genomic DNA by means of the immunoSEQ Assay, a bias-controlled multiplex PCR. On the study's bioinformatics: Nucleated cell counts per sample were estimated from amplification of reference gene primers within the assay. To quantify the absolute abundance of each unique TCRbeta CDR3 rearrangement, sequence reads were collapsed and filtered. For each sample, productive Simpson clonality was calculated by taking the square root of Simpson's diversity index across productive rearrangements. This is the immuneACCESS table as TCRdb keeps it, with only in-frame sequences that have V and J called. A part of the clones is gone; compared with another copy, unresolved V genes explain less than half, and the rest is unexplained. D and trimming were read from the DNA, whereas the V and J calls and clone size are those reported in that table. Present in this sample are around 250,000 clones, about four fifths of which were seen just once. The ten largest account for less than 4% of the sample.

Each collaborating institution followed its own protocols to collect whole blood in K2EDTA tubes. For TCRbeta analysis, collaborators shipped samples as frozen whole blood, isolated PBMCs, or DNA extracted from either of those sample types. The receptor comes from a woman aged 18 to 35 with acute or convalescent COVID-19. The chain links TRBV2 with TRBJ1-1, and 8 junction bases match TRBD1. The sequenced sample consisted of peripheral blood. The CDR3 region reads CASSDGTGYEAFF. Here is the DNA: TGTGCCAGCAGTGATGGGACAGGCTATGAAGCTTTCTTT.